Given below is one T cell receptor beta chain in context. What it recognizes is unknown. This sample is drawn from a study of T cell repertoires in cytomegalovirus infection. Study at large: Indications came from public TCR beta signatures; they pointed to CMV infection and to a matching HLA type.

Notes on the study in general: Carriers of CMV and the relevant HLA type were discriminated by public TCR beta frequency.

This CDR3 comprises 18 residues. The V gene end was trimmed by 1 base and the J gene end by 1 base; junction bases not matched to a gene: 13. Germline V gene data show CDR1 as SQVTM and CDR2 as ANQGSEA. TCRdb reprocessed the reads with MiXCR, giving one entry per CDR3 protein. This table holds 170,000 or so distinct CDR3 sequences, about a sixth found once. V is TRBV29-1 and J is TRBJ2-1; 7 positions match TRBD1. Specimen: CD8+ T cells from PBMCs. This TCR was recovered from a human donor in good health (CMV status not recorded). Some clones in this sample may be carry-over from other donors' samples. The CDR3 sequence is CSVEARGQGDLSYNEQFF. CDR3 in DNA: TGCAGCGTTGAAGCTCGTGGGCAGGGGGATCTTTCCTACAATGAGCAGTTCTTC.